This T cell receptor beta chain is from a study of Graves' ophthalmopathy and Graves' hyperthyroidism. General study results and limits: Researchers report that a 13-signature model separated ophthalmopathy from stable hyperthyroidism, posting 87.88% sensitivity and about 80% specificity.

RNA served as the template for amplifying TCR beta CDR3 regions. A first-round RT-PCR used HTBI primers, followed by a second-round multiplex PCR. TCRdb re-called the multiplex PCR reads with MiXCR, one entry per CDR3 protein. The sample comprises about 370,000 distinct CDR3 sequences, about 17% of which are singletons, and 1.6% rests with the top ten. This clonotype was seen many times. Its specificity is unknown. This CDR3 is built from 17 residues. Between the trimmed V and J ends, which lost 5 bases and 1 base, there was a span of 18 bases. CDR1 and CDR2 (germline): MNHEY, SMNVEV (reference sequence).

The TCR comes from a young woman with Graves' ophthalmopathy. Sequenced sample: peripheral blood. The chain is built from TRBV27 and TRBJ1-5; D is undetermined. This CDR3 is CASSPLHDSVSNQPQHF. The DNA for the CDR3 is TGTGCCAGCAGTCCTCTACACGATAGCGTCAGCAATCAGCCCCAGCATTTT.